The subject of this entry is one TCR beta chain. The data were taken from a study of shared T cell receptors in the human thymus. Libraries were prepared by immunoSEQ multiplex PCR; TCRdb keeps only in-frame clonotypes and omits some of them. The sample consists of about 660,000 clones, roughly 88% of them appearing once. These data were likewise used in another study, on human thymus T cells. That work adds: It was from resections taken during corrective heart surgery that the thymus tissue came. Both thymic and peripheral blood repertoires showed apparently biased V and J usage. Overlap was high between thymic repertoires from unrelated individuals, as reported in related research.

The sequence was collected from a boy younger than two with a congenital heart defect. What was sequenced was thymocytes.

The CDR3 DNA sequence: TGTGCCAGCAGCTTAGGCCTAGCGGGAATAATAAATGAGCAGTTCTTC. This translates into CASSLGLAGIINEQFF. The J gene is TRBJ2-1, the V gene TRBV11-2; 9 positions match TRBD2. The CDR3 has 16 amino acids. CDR1 is SGHAT and CDR2 is FQNNGV in the germline V gene. Trimming cost V 1 base and J 7 bases; bases outside gene matches: 8.